The 7 T cell receptor beta chains presented below share a single source sample, sequenced in a study of Graves' ophthalmopathy and Graves' hyperthyroidism. Amplifying from RNA transcripts, the study obtained TCR beta CDR3 regions. In the first round, RT-PCR was carried out with HTBI primers, and a multiplex PCR formed the second round. TCRdb re-derived calls from the multiplex PCR reads in MiXCR, one entry per CDR3 protein. The table records 580,000 or so distinct CDR3 sequences, approximately 37% of them present only once. The material sequenced was peripheral blood or thyroid tissue (not recorded which). These receptors originate from an adult man with Graves' hyperthyroidism.

The chain carries TRBV2 and TRBJ2-5, with TRBD2 identical over 8 bases. CDR1 is SNHLY and CDR2 is FYNNEI in the germline V gene. The CDR3 has 16 residues. The V segment lost 4 bases and the J segment 2 bases; nucleotides outside the gene matches: 9. The CDR3 nucleotides are TGTGCCAGCAGTGGAGGTGGAGCGGGGGAGCAAGAGACCCAGTACTTC. Its translation: CASSGGGAGEQETQYF. The full variable domain, rest sourced from reference TRBV2 and TRBJ2-5, is EPEVTQTPSHQVTQMGQEVILRCVPISNHLYFYWYRQILGQKVEFLVSFYNNEISEKSEIFDDQFSVERPDGSNFTLKIRSTKLEDSAMYFCASSGGGAGEQETQYFGPGTRLLVL.

This clonotype was observed many times. This chain joins TRBV9 and TRBJ2-7; 8 bases agree with TRBD2. V gave up 4 bases and J gave up 3 bases; unmatched junction bases: 3. There are 13 residues in the CDR3. Germline CDR1 and CDR2: SGDLS and YYNGEE. This chain's CDR3 is CASSPGLDYEQYF. The CDR3 DNA sequence: TGTGCCAGCAGCCCGGGACTAGACTACGAGCAGTACTTC.

This clonotype was seen ten or more times. The chain links TRBV19 to TRBJ1-2, with TRBD1 matching over 7 bases. This CDR3 contains 14 residues. Germline CDR1 reads LNHDA; CDR2 reads SQIVND (reference sequence). V shed 0 bases, J shed 7 bases, and the junction held 5 bases outside the gene matches. The CDR3 region is CASSIDNRGGGYTF. The DNA for the CDR3 is TGTGCCAGTAGTATAGATAACAGGGGAGGTGGCTACACCTTC.

This clonotype was observed once. The genes are TRBV5-1 and TRBJ1-1, with D possibly matching TRBD1 (6 bases). The V and J ends lost 9 bases and 7 bases respectively, with 22 bases between them. CDR1 is SGHRS and CDR2 is YFSETQ in the germline V gene. The CDR3 loop spans 14 amino acids. The CDR3 spells CATGTGFSPFEAFF. As DNA, the CDR3 is TGCGCCACGGGTACAGGGTTTAGTCCCTTTGAAGCTTTCTTT.

This chain uses TRBV3-1 with TRBJ1-6; D perhaps matches TRBD1 (5 bases). V lost 1 base to trimming and J lost 9 bases, with 16 bases between them. The CDR3 spans 16 residues. Germline loops: CDR1 LGHDT, CDR2 YNNKEL (reference sequence). CDR3 nucleotides: TGTGCCAGCAGCCAAGCCTCGGGGGGTTATTCTTCACCCCTCCACTTT. Translating it yields CASSQASGGYSSPLHF.

Ten or more counts support this clonotype. The chain combines TRBV20-1 with TRBJ2-7; TRBD2 aligns across 11 bases. The V segment lost 3 bases and the J segment 3 bases; nucleotides outside the gene matches: 4. Germline lookup yields CDR1 DFQATT and CDR2 SNEGSKA (reference sequence). The CDR3 is 14 residues long. CDR3 bases: TGCAGTGCTAGGTACGGGACTAGCGGCTACGAGCAGTACTTC. It is translated as CSARYGTSGYEQYF.

The gene calls are TRBV7-9 and TRBJ2-2; 7 bases are shared with TRBD1. V trimming: 3 bases; J trimming: 3 bases; junction bases outside the gene matches: 4. The CDR3 is 15 amino acids. The V gene's germline CDR1 is SEHNR and CDR2 FQNEAQ (reference sequence). The CDR3 here is CASSLGTADTGELFF. CDR3 coding DNA: TGTGCCAGCAGCTTGGGGACAGCCGACACCGGGGAGCTGTTTTTT.